Below, 20 T cell receptor beta chains from the same sample are listed, as sequenced in a study of PD-1 blockade in classical Hodgkin lymphoma. The data were produced by immunoSEQ multiplex PCR, yet TCRdb's version contains in-frame clones alone and is incomplete. The profile covers roughly 100,000 clones, with approximately 90% appearing a single time and 15% to 20% taken by the ten largest. Specified time point: cycle 4 day 1 (C4D1), after 6 weeks of nivolumab. Brentuximab vedotin exposure varied among the patients, all of whom had relapsed after autologous stem cell transplantation. The sample was peripheral blood mononuclear cells (PBMCs), taken before the fourth cycle of nivolumab. The receptors stem from a human donor with classical Hodgkin lymphoma.

This rearrangement joins TRBV28 to TRBJ1-1; D call uncertain. This CDR3 has 15 amino acids. CDR1 is MDHEN and CDR2 is SYDVKM in the germline V gene. V lost 6 bases and J 1 base, leaving 15 bases between the germline ends. CDR3 in amino acids: CASRDFPRRNTEAFF. The CDR3 nucleotides read TGTGCCAGCAGGGATTTCCCCCGAAGGAACACTGAAGCTTTCTTT.

The V call is TRBV6-1, the J call TRBJ2-2; 7 bases fit TRBD1. CDR1 and CDR2 (germline): MNHNS, SASEGT. V trimming: 4 bases; J trimming: 6 bases; junction bases outside the gene matches: 8. The CDR3 runs 15 residues. As DNA, the CDR3 is TGTGCCAGCAGTGTACGGGACAGTGAGGCCGGGGAGCTGTTTTTT. As protein: CASSVRDSEAGELFF.

The chain employs TRBV18 and TRBJ2-3; D remains unclear. Per the germline V gene, CDR1 is KGHSH and CDR2 is LQKENI. V gave up 3 bases and J gave up 2 bases, with 12 bases separating them. The CDR3 contains 15 residues. CDR3 coding DNA: TGTGCCAGCTCACCCCAATTCCGTTACACAGATACGCAGTATTTT. The encoded protein is CASSPQFRYTDTQYF.

The V call is TRBV28, the J call TRBJ2-7; 7 bases align to TRBD2. The J call may be wrong; the DNA end is better matched by TRBJ2-1. Germline values: CDR1 MDHEN, CDR2 SYDVKM. This CDR3 region has 20 residues. The CDR3: CASSLSGTIIIKSSYNEQFF. The CDR3 nucleotides are TGTGCCAGCAGTTTATCCGGGACTATAATAATCAAGAGCTCCTACAATGAGCAGTTCTTC.

This rearrangement joins TRBV23-1 to TRBJ2-2; 8 bases match TRBD2. TRBV23-1 has ORF status, its function being uncertain. This CDR3 is built from 19 residues. Germline trimming cut 9 bases from V and 4 bases from J; bases unmatched to any gene: 22. The CDR3 DNA sequence: TGCGCCAGGGCCCTACGGGGGGGGGCCGAAGCGTTTGGCACCGGGGAGCTGTTTTTT. Its protein product is CARALRGGAEAFGTGELFF.

This chain connects TRBV11-2 to TRBJ1-5; the D gene is possibly TRBD1 (6 bases). Trimming took off 3 bases at V and 3 bases at J, with 9 bases between the two ends. CDR1 is SGHAT, CDR2 FQNNGV, per germline. This CDR3 has 14 amino acids. The CDR3 sequence: CASSFRQDNQPQHF. The DNA of the CDR3 is TGTGCCAGCAGCTTTCGACAGGACAATCAGCCCCAGCATTTT. Filled out from reference TRBV11-2 and TRBJ1-5, the complete variable domain reads EAGVAQSPRYKIIEKRQSVAFWCNPISGHATLYWYQQILGQGPKLLIQFQNNGVVDDSQLPKDRFSAERLKGVDSTLKIQPAKLEDSAVYLCASSFRQDNQPQHFGDGTRLSIL.

This chain uses TRBV5-4 with TRBJ2-7; the D gene is possibly TRBD2 (6 bases). The CDR3 is 13 residues long. V lost 2 bases, J lost 6 bases, and 12 bases lay in between. Germline lookup yields CDR1 SGHNT and CDR2 YYREEE (reference sequence). CDR3 nucleotides: TGTGCCAGCAGCTTTCTGGGGGGAGGCGAGCAGTACTTC. Protein product: CASSFLGGGEQYF. Drawing the rest from reference TRBV5-4 and TRBJ2-7, the complete variable domain is ETGVTQSPTHLIKTRGQQVTLRCSSQSGHNTVSWYQQALGQGPQFIFQYYREEENGRGNFPPRFSGLQFPNYSSELNVNALELDDSALYLCASSFLGGGEQYFGPGTRLTVT.

This chain uses TRBV5-1 with TRBJ2-1, with a tentative D call TRBD1 (5 bases). V was trimmed by 1 base and J by 1 base, leaving 9 bases between them. This CDR3 is built from 15 residues. Germline loops: CDR1 SGHRS, CDR2 YFSETQ. CDR3 in amino acids: CASSLIRGSYNEQFF. The CDR3 DNA sequence: TGCGCCAGCAGCTTGATTAGGGGTTCCTACAATGAGCAGTTCTTC.

The rearrangement links TRBV14 to TRBJ2-7, with 7 positions matching TRBD1. The CDR3 has 15 residues. Germline V gene sequence: CDR1 SGHDN, CDR2 FVKESK. V lost 3 bases, J lost 2 bases, and 7 bases stayed unmatched. In DNA, the CDR3 is TGTGCCAGCAGCCAGTTTGGACAGGCCACCTACGAGCAGTACTTC. Amino acid sequence: CASSQFGQATYEQYF.

CDR3 sequence: CAWNRDNYGYTF. DNA for the CDR3: TGTGCCTGGAACAGAGATAACTATGGCTACACCTTC. J is TRBJ1-2 and V is TRBV30; D remains unclear. CDR1 and CDR2 from the germline V gene are GTSNPN and SVGIG (reference sequence). The germline V and J ends were trimmed by 4 bases and 1 base, with 7 bases remaining between them. There are 12 residues in the CDR3.

The chain has TRBV5-5 and TRBJ2-2; 13 nucleotides agree with TRBD2. The CDR3 extends over 16 amino acids. V was clipped by 4 bases and J by 5 bases; unmatched bases: 5. Looked up from germline, CDR1 is SGHKS and CDR2 is YYEKEE (reference sequence). The CDR3 spells CASSEGLAGRTGELFF. In DNA form, the CDR3 reads TGTGCCAGCAGCGAGGGACTAGCGGGACGAACCGGGGAGCTGTTTTTT.

For the CDR3, the DNA is TGTGCCTGGAGTGTTAGGCCGAGCTCCTACGAGCAGTACTTC. Protein sequence: CAWSVRPSSYEQYF. This chain uses TRBV30 with TRBJ2-7; D call uncertain. V dropped 0 bases and J dropped 0 bases, with 9 bases sitting between them. This CDR3 contains 14 residues. Germline CDR1 is GTSNPN and CDR2 is SVGIG (reference sequence).

CDR3 DNA sequence: TGTGCCAGCAGCTTAGAAGGGACGGATAGACCCTACAATGAGCAGTTCTTC. Translated, it gives CASSLEGTDRPYNEQFF. The rearrangement joins TRBV11-3 to TRBJ2-1; D possibly uses TRBD1 or TRBD2 (5 bases each). Trimming pared 0 bases from V and 2 bases from J, leaving 14 bases between. CDR1 and CDR2 (germline): SGHNT, YENEEA. The CDR3 consists of 17 residues.

This chain joins TRBV12-5 and TRBJ2-7, with D unclear. Trimming removed 4 bases from V and 6 bases from J, with 13 bases in between. This CDR3 comprises 13 residues. Looked up from germline, CDR1 is LGHNT and CDR2 is FRNRAP. Here the CDR3 reads CASGSSFLGEQYF. CDR3 bases: TGTGCTAGTGGTTCGTCGTTTCTGGGCGAGCAGTACTTC.

The rearrangement joins TRBV9 to TRBJ2-1; no firm D call. The CDR3 is 13 amino acids. Trimming shortened V by 0 bases and J by 2 bases, and 3 bases separated the two germline ends. Per the germline V gene, CDR1 is SGDLS and CDR2 is YYNGEE. The chain's CDR3 is CASSVGPYNEQFF. CDR3 bases: TGTGCCAGCAGCGTAGGGCCCTACAATGAGCAGTTCTTC.

J is TRBJ1-5 and V is TRBV5-8, with 8 bases that match TRBD1. From germline, CDR1 is SGHTS and CDR2 YDEGEE. There are 19 residues in the CDR3. Unmatched junction bases numbered 16, after V lost 2 bases and J lost 3 bases. The CDR3 DNA sequence: TGTGCCAGCAGCTTCTTTTGGACGGTCGGACAGGGCTACAATCAGCCCCAGCATTTT. Translation gives CASSFFWTVGQGYNQPQHF.

The chain uses TRBV30 and TRBJ1-1; no clear D gene. V was pared by 0 bases and J by 2 bases, with 10 bases between. The CDR3 loop spans 14 amino acids. CDR1 and CDR2 from the germline V gene are GTSNPN and SVGIG (reference sequence). This chain's CDR3 is CAWSVWDRNTEAFF. CDR3 DNA sequence: TGTGCCTGGAGTGTATGGGATCGAAACACTGAAGCTTTCTTT.

V usage is TRBV6-1 and J usage is TRBJ2-6, with a weak D call TRBD2 (5 bases). Germline V CDR1 and CDR2: MNHNS, SASEGT. The CDR3 is made up of 15 amino acids. The V gene lost 6 bases and the J gene lost 0 bases, with 9 bases spanning the gap. The CDR3 loop is CASRGDISGANVLTF. Here the CDR3 DNA reads TGTGCCAGCAGGGGAGATATCTCTGGGGCCAACGTCCTGACTTTC.

The chain carries TRBV5-1 and TRBJ2-7, with D perhaps TRBD2 (7 bases). V was clipped by 4 bases and J by 3 bases, with 17 bases between them. Germline V gene lookup returns CDR1 SGHRS and CDR2 YFSETQ. The CDR3 runs to 15 residues. The CDR3 loop reads CASSSGTILSYEQYF. Written as DNA, the CDR3 is TGCGCCAGCAGCAGCGGGACAATTCTGAGCTACGAGCAGTACTTC.

The V call is TRBV5-1, the J call TRBJ2-7; 11 bases align to TRBD1. With V trimmed by 3 bases and J by 2 bases, 4 bases remained unmatched. From germline, CDR1 is SGHRS and CDR2 YFSETQ. There are 15 residues in the CDR3. The CDR3 DNA is TGCGCCAGCAGCTCGGGACAGGGGGGGACCTACGAGCAGTACTTC. Its protein is CASSSGQGGTYEQYF.